These 27 T cell receptor beta chains originate from one sample sequenced in a study of cytomegalovirus exposure and HLA in healthy donors. 60 Vbeta and 13 Jbeta primers were used in PCR. Clones were read by immunoSEQ multiplex PCR, and TCRdb kept only the in-frame ones, dropping some. The sample has about 160,000 clones, about 82% seen once. The sample comprised PBMCs. These receptors were collected from a young woman in good health and CMV-seropositive.

The sample holds one count of this clone. The CDR3 coding sequence is TGCGCCAGCAGCCAAGGCGGGCTAAGAGAAACCCAGTACTTC. Residues: CASSQGGLRETQYF. V is TRBV4-3 and J is TRBJ2-5, with D perhaps matching TRBD2 (5 bases). From germline, CDR1 is LGHNA and CDR2 YSLEER. The CDR3 length is 14 residues. Between the trimmed V and J ends, which lost 1 base and 8 bases, there was a span of 14 bases.

The V and J genes are TRBV7-8 and TRBJ1-5; the D gene is possibly TRBD1 (6 bases). V was pared by 1 base and J by 7 bases, with 14 bases between. This CDR3 spans 15 amino acids. Germline-derived CDR1 and CDR2 are SGHVS and FQNEAQ. This CDR3 is CASSLVTGPRQPQHF. The CDR3, as DNA: TGTGCCAGCAGCTTAGTTACAGGGCCAAGGCAGCCCCAGCATTTT.

DNA for the CDR3: TGTGCCAGCTCACCTAACAGGGGAGAGAGCACTGAAGCTTTCTTT. This codes for CASSPNRGESTEAFF. The chain recombines TRBV18 with TRBJ1-1; 7 nucleotides align to TRBD1. The CDR3 length is 15 residues. Germline CDR1 reads KGHSH; CDR2 reads LQKENI. The V and J ends lost 3 bases and 4 bases, in that order; junction bases with no gene match: 8. The entire variable domain, with the rest obtained from reference TRBV18 and TRBJ1-1, is as follows: NAGVMQNPRHLVRRRGQEARLRCSPMKGHSHVYWYRQLPEEGLKFMVYLQKENIIDESGMPKERFSAEFPKEGPSILRIQQVVRGDSAAYFCASSPNRGESTEAFFGQGTRLTVV.

This clone was seen only a few times. V is TRBV6-6 and J is TRBJ1-1; no reliable D call. V was cut by 6 bases and J by 4 bases, with 6 bases left in between. Germline V gives CDR1 MNHNY, CDR2 SVGAGI (reference sequence). The CDR3 runs 11 residues. The CDR3 loop reads CASSSVTEAFF. The CDR3 DNA reads as TGTGCCAGCAGCTCGGTCACTGAAGCTTTCTTT.

V and J are TRBV18 and TRBJ2-3; 7 nucleotides agree with TRBD2. The V and J ends lost 6 bases and 3 bases, in that order; junction bases with no gene match: 6. Germline assignment: CDR1 KGHSH and CDR2 LQKENI. The CDR3 has 14 residues. The CDR3 spells CASSLAGDTDTQYF. CDR3 nucleotide sequence: TGTGCCAGCTCGCTCGCGGGGGATACAGATACGCAGTATTTT.

This rearrangement joins TRBV19 to TRBJ2-3; 10 bases align to TRBD1. Germline V gene lookup returns CDR1 LNHDA and CDR2 SQIVND (reference sequence). There are 18 residues in the CDR3. V lost 5 bases to trimming and J lost 1 base; unmatched junction nucleotides: 12. The CDR3 sequence is CASSVRTGGLSGTDTQYF. As DNA, the CDR3 is TGTGCCAGTAGTGTCCGGACAGGGGGACTGTCAGGCACAGATACGCAGTATTTT.

The V call is TRBV5-1, the J call TRBJ2-2; the match to TRBD1 covers 8 bases. The CDR3 sequence is 14 residues long. V was clipped by 5 bases and J by 5 bases; unmatched bases: 5. CDR1 is SGHRS, CDR2 YFSETQ, per germline. The CDR3 sequence is CASSSGGWTGELFF. CDR3 nucleotides: TGCGCCAGCAGTTCAGGGGGCTGGACCGGGGAGCTGTTTTTT.

The chain recombines TRBV9 with TRBJ2-7; a possible D gene is TRBD2 (5 bases). Germline V gene sequence: CDR1 SGDLS, CDR2 YYNGEE. V lost 1 base and J 3 bases, leaving 14 bases between the germline ends. There are 15 residues in the CDR3. CDR3 nucleotide sequence: TGTGCCAGCAGCGTAAACCCACAGACTATCTACGAGCAGTACTTC. This codes for CASSVNPQTIYEQYF.

Turning to this clone: One end of the junction does not line up with germline, which may come from a read error. The chain joins TRBV29-1 to TRBJ2-3; the match to TRBD1 covers 9 bases. The CDR3 is made up of 15 amino acids. Germline lookup yields CDR1 SQVTM and CDR2 ANQGSEA. CDR3 sequence: CSVEGQGFGTDTQYF. In DNA form, the CDR3 reads TGCAGCGTGGAAGGACAGGGGTTTGGCACAGATACGCAGTATTTT.

J is TRBJ1-1 and V is TRBV13; no definite D call. Trimming removed 5 bases from V and 6 bases from J, with 13 bases in between. CDR3 length: 13 residues. Germline-derived CDR1 and CDR2 are PRHDT and FYEKMQ (reference sequence). DNA for the CDR3: TGTGCCAGCAGCCCCCACGGAGGGTCTGAAGCTTTCTTT. It translates to CASSPHGGSEAFF.

The V call is TRBV4-1, the J call TRBJ1-2, with TRBD1 matching 7 bases. Trimming removed 1 base from V and 2 bases from J; junction bases left unmatched: 4. CDR1 is MGHRA and CDR2 is YSYEKL in the germline V gene. This CDR3 is 15 amino acids long. The CDR3 bases are TGCGCCAGCAGCCAAGCGACAGGGTGGAACTATGGCTACACCTTC. It encodes CASSQATGWNYGYTF.

A remark on this clone: The junction shows a germline mismatch at one end, possibly a read error. This chain uses TRBV10-3 with TRBJ1-1; TRBD1 aligns across 7 bases. Germline CDR1 is ENHRY and CDR2 is SYGVKD. This CDR3 has 14 residues. CDR3: CAISEPGQRDPNTF. Here the CDR3 DNA reads TGTGCCATCAGCGAGCCGGGACAGAGGGACCCCAACACCTTT.

Details on this clone: Different DNA sequences within this sample yield the same CDR3. In DNA form, the CDR3 reads TGCAGTGCTAGCCTTTACGAGCAGTACTTC. Translating it yields CSASLYEQYF. The genes are TRBV20-1 and TRBJ2-7; D is unresolved. In germline, CDR1 is DFQATT, CDR2 SNEGSKA (reference sequence). V was trimmed by 3 bases and J by 4 bases, leaving 4 bases between them. This CDR3 is built from 10 residues.

The chain recombines TRBV4-2 with TRBJ1-5; D ambiguous. Germline values: CDR1 LGHNA, CDR2 YNFKEQ. V was cut by 4 bases and J by 5 bases, with 9 bases left in between. The CDR3 spans 13 residues. CDR3 loop: CASSRETDQPQHF. CDR3 nucleotides: TGTGCCAGCAGCCGAGAGACTGATCAGCCCCAGCATTTT.

The J gene is TRBJ1-4, the V gene TRBV5-1; TRBD1 matches 11 bases. The CDR3 spans 15 residues. Trimming cost V 4 bases and J 7 bases; bases outside gene matches: 6. Germline V gene lookup returns CDR1 SGHRS and CDR2 YFSETQ. The CDR3 loop is CASSTSGTGGEKLFF. In nucleotides, the CDR3 is TGCGCCAGCAGCACATCCGGGACAGGGGGTGAAAAACTGTTTTTT.

The V and J genes are TRBV4-1 and TRBJ2-5; TRBD1 aligns across 8 bases. The CDR3 length is 14 residues. With V trimmed by 4 bases and J by 9 bases, 10 bases remained unmatched. Germline CDR1 is MGHRA and CDR2 is YSYEKL. CDR3 in DNA: TGCGCCAGCAGCCGACCGGACAGGGCCGGGGCCCAGTACTTC. It translates to CASSRPDRAGAQYF.

The chain couples TRBV10-3 to TRBJ2-7; TRBD1 matches 9 bases. CDR1 and CDR2 (germline): ENHRY, SYGVKD. With 6 bases clipped from V and 5 bases from J, the junction kept 17 bases outside the gene matches. The CDR3 has 17 residues. The CDR3 protein is CAISLILETGGGNEQYF. The CDR3 nucleotides read TGTGCCATCAGCCTAATACTTGAGACAGGGGGAGGGAACGAGCAGTACTTC.

The chain employs TRBV7-9 and TRBJ1-5; 9 positions match TRBD1. Germline CDR1 reads SEHNR; CDR2 reads FQNEAQ (reference sequence). The V and J ends lost 5 bases and 10 bases, in that order; junction bases with no gene match: 9. The CDR3 contains 14 residues. The CDR3 sequence: CASSPGTGRVPQHF. In nucleotides, the CDR3 is TGTGCCAGCAGCCCAGGGACAGGGAGAGTACCCCAGCATTTT.

This clone appeared a single time. The junction departs from the called germline gene at one end, perhaps through a read error. The chain links TRBV7-9 to TRBJ1-2, with 8 positions matching TRBD1. This CDR3 is 12 amino acids long. Germline assignment: CDR1 SEHNR and CDR2 FQNEAQ (reference sequence). CDR3 protein: CSSSLTGGGYTF. The CDR3 bases are TGTTCCAGCAGCTTAACAGGGGGTGGCTACACCTTC.

CDR3 in DNA: TGTGCCAGCAGTCTCATCCGACTGAATGAGCAGTTCTTC. It yields the protein CASSLIRLNEQFF. The chain has TRBV6-5 and TRBJ2-1; D is unclear. The CDR3 covers 13 residues. V lost 5 bases and J lost 7, with 12 bases in between. Germline V gives CDR1 MNHEY, CDR2 SVGAGI.

This clone appeared a few times. The chain links TRBV10-3 to TRBJ1-3, with D possibly matching TRBD1 (5 bases). V lost 11 bases and J 7 bases, leaving 21 bases between the germline ends. Per the germline V gene, CDR1 is ENHRY and CDR2 is SYGVKD. This CDR3 comprises 14 residues. CDR3 residues: CASCPSREGNTIYF. The DNA for the CDR3 is TGTGCCTCCTGTCCGTCCAGGGAGGGGAACACCATATATTTT.

This clone was detected a few times. The rearrangement uses TRBV12-5 and TRBJ1-6, with 10 bases matching TRBD1. Per the germline V gene, CDR1 is LGHNT and CDR2 is FRNRAP. The CDR3 has 17 residues. Trimming removed 0 bases from V and 7 bases from J; junction bases left unmatched: 6. For the CDR3, the DNA is TGTGCTAGTGGTTTGGTAGGACAGGGGGTTGGGAATTCACCCCTCCACTTT. As protein: CASGLVGQGVGNSPLHF.

The V call is TRBV5-1, the J call TRBJ1-1; 8 bases are a match to TRBD1. Trimming took 4 bases from V and 5 from J; bases not matched to a gene: 7. The CDR3 has 14 amino acids. CDR1 is SGHRS, CDR2 YFSETQ, per germline. The CDR3 nucleotides read TGCGCCAGCAGCGGACAGGGCCGAAGGACTGAAGCTTTCTTT. Translated, it gives CASSGQGRRTEAFF.

This CDR3 reads CASMGGGSTDTQYF. The CDR3 DNA is TGTGCCAGCATGGGCGGGGGAAGCACAGATACGCAGTATTTT. V gene TRBV27 combines with J gene TRBJ2-3; 7 bases are shared with TRBD2. J lost 0 bases, V lost 7 bases, and 4 bases had no gene match. Looked up from germline, CDR1 is MNHEY and CDR2 is SMNVEV (reference sequence). The CDR3 extends over 14 amino acids.

The chain employs TRBV19 and TRBJ2-3, with no clear D. The CDR3 runs 14 residues. Germline V gene lookup returns CDR1 LNHDA and CDR2 SQIVND (reference sequence). V lost 4 bases and J 0 bases, leaving 8 bases between the germline ends. The CDR3: CASSSLVSTDTQYF. CDR3 sequence (DNA): TGTGCCAGTAGTAGTCTAGTGAGCACAGATACGCAGTATTTT.

The V gene is TRBV7-2, the J gene TRBJ1-2; 10 nucleotides agree with TRBD1. The germline gives CDR1 SGHTA, CDR2 FQGNSA. V dropped 3 bases and J dropped 8; count of bases not matched to a gene: 6. This CDR3 is built from 14 residues. This CDR3 is CASSLTGGAEGYTF. The CDR3, as DNA: TGTGCCAGCAGCTTGACAGGGGGCGCGGAGGGCTACACCTTC.

The rearrangement links TRBV10-3 to TRBJ2-2; 8 bases are a match to TRBD2. V lost 0 bases to trimming and J lost 7 bases; unmatched junction nucleotides: 4. The length of the CDR3 is 15 residues. CDR1 and CDR2 from the germline V gene are ENHRY and SYGVKD. The CDR3 is CAISESTSVSGELFF. The CDR3 coding sequence is TGTGCCATCAGTGAGTCGACTAGCGTCAGCGGGGAGCTGTTTTTT.